This TCR beta chain appears in the sequencing data of a study of T cell responses to AZD1222 COVID-19 vaccine. A word on this clone: What it recognizes is unknown.

Whole-study results and caveats: Spike-specific TCR breadth and depth both grew after two AZD1222 doses. A reported finding is that nearly half of spike-specific TCRs target unmutated variant regions.

CDR3 length equals 13 residues. The germline V and J ends were trimmed by 1 base and 5 bases, with 9 bases remaining between them. Per the germline V gene, CDR1 is PRHDT and CDR2 is FYEKMQ (reference sequence). Sequencing used immunoSEQ multiplex PCR; TCRdb keeps in-frame clones, though not all of them. The sample holds 130,000 or so clones, roughly 90% seen once. The sample consisted of peripheral blood, taken on day 0 of AZD1222 vaccination. The TCR sequence derives from an adult in good health. The chain joins TRBV13 to TRBJ2-7; D may be TRBD1 (6 bases). The CDR3 spells CASSLATGNEQYF. DNA of the CDR3: TGTGCCAGCAGCTTAGCCACAGGGAACGAGCAGTACTTC.